These 10 T cell receptor beta chains came from one sample sequenced in a study of blood T cells in healthy people across ages. Primers used in a second PCR of roughly 6 to 11 cycles were a sample-barcoded 5' primer and a J-beta primer mix. Using its own MiXCR run on the 5' RACE reads, TCRdb lists one record per CDR3 protein. The sample records about 650,000 distinct CDR3 sequences, around 52% being singletons. Sample: blood. The receptors stem from an elderly woman in good health.

This clonotype was counted at least ten times. The chain recombines TRBV29-1 with TRBJ2-5; no firm D call. Germline V CDR1 and CDR2: SQVTM, ANQGSEA. The CDR3 runs 11 residues. V lost 3 bases and J 4 bases, leaving 6 bases between the germline ends. The chain's CDR3 is CSVEVGETQYF. CDR3 bases: TGCAGCGTTGAGGTTGGAGAGACCCAGTACTTC.

V usage is TRBV10-3 and J usage is TRBJ1-2; D is ambiguous. The CDR3 is 12 amino acids. Per the germline V gene, CDR1 is ENHRY and CDR2 is SYGVKD. V shed 0 bases and J shed 12 bases, with 11 bases lying between them. The CDR3 nucleotides read TGTGCCATCAGTGAGTCGGTGGAGGGCAACACCTTC. It is translated as CAISESVEGNTF.

This clonotype was seen a few times. The genes are TRBV27 and TRBJ1-5, with a tentative D call TRBD1 (6 bases). Trimming removed 3 bases from V and 2 bases from J, with 17 bases in between. This CDR3 has 17 residues. Germline V gene data show CDR1 as MNHEY and CDR2 as SMNVEV (reference sequence). In DNA, the CDR3 is TGTGCCAGCAGTTTGATAGGGGGGGGGCATCGCAATCAGCCCCAGCATTTT. It is translated as CASSLIGGGHRNQPQHF.

The V and J genes are TRBV12-3 or TRBV12-4 and TRBJ2-3; D might be TRBD2 (6 bases). The CDR3 loop spans 16 amino acids. The V end was cut by 5 bases, the J end by 4 bases, with 19 bases between. The CDR3 protein is CASSKRSGGPADTQYF. The CDR3 DNA reads as TGTGCCAGCAGTAAGCGCAGCGGAGGGCCCGCAGATACGCAGTATTTT.

This clonotype was counted a single time. The chain is built from TRBV20-1 and TRBJ2-4; a possible D gene is TRBD1 (6 bases). The DNA end is more similar to TRBJ2-7, so the J call may be wrong. The CDR3 contains 13 residues. Germline V gives CDR1 DFQATT, CDR2 SNEGSKA (reference sequence). The CDR3 reads CSASGQPHYEQYF. CDR3 nucleotides: TGCAGTGCTAGTGGACAGCCACACTACGAGCAGTACTTC.

This chain links TRBV13 with TRBJ2-5; no reliable D call. Germline V gene data show CDR1 as PRHDT and CDR2 as FYEKMQ (reference sequence). V was pared by 1 base and J by 3 bases, with 6 bases between. This CDR3 has 13 residues. CDR3 loop: CASSLVPKETQYF. The CDR3 bases are TGTGCCAGCAGCTTAGTTCCGAAAGAGACCCAGTACTTC.

This clonotype appeared many times. This chain uses TRBV18 with TRBJ2-5, with D possibly TRBD2 on 6 matching bases. Trimming cost V 6 bases and J 6 bases, with 20 bases left between them. The length of the CDR3 is 15 residues. The germline V gene has CDR1 KGHSH and CDR2 LQKENI. The CDR3 loop is CASSTTRGREQTQYF. The CDR3 DNA sequence: TGTGCCAGCTCGACGACGCGGGGTCGGGAACAGACCCAGTACTTC.

This rearrangement joins TRBV29-1 to TRBJ2-3; D might be TRBD1 or TRBD2, each matching 5 bases. The CDR3 has 14 residues. The V and J ends lost 4 bases and 11 bases respectively, with 22 bases between them. Germline assignment: CDR1 SQVTM and CDR2 ANQGSEA. Here the CDR3 reads CSVGGTFIRGEQYF. CDR3 DNA sequence: TGCAGCGTTGGAGGGACGTTTATACGGGGAGAGCAGTATTTT.

The gene calls are TRBV12-3 or TRBV12-4 and TRBJ2-3; D may be TRBD1 (5 bases). The CDR3 is 15 residues long. The V end lost 2 bases, the J end lost 0 bases, and 9 bases lay between the germline ends. Here the CDR3 DNA reads TGTGCCAGCAGTTTATGGGGCGAAAGCACAGATACGCAGTATTTT. Translation gives CASSLWGESTDTQYF.

This clonotype was counted ten times or more. V is TRBV3-1 and J is TRBJ2-6, with D unresolved. The CDR3 has 14 residues. V was pared by 1 base and J by 13 bases, with 14 bases between. CDR1 and CDR2 from the germline V gene are LGHDT and YNNKEL (reference sequence). This chain's CDR3 is CASSQVQTSRVLTF. CDR3 nucleotides: TGTGCCAGCAGCCAAGTACAGACTTCTCGGGTCCTGACTTTC. Complete variable domain (other parts from reference TRBV3-1 and TRBJ2-6): DTAVSQTPKYLVTQMGNDKSIKCEQNLGHDTMYWYKQDSKKFLKIMFSYNNKELIINETVPNRFSPKSPDKAHLNLHINSLELGDSAVYFCASSQVQTSRVLTFGAGSRLTVL.